A selection of T cell receptor beta chains follows, all from one sample in a study of a mutant IDH1 vaccine in newly diagnosed glioma. No antigen has been assigned to these receptors. Here immunoSEQ multiplex PCR was the method, and the copy in TCRdb shows in-frame clones only, minus some. The sample holds about 21,000 clones, 89% seen once. The material was PBMCs, obtained from a glioma patient whose treatment included an IDH1 peptide vaccine. These receptors were collected from a woman aged 40 to 55 with glioma. The CDR3 runs from the conserved cysteine through the conserved F or W. D genes are given only for firm matches. Some rows mark clone size as missing; the rest say once, few, many or name a class of expanded clone.

J | V | size | D | CDR3 | DNA
TRBJ2-1 | TRBV30 | - | TRBD2 | CAWSVLRTSGRAAYNEQFF | TGTGCCTGGAGTGTTCTGAGGACTAGCGGGAGGGCGGCCTACAATGAGCAGTTCTTC
TRBJ1-4 | TRBV4-1 | - | - | CASSQDAGDEKLFF | TGCGCCAGCAGCCAAGATGCAGGGGATGAAAAACTGTTTTTT
TRBJ2-1 | TRBV6-5 | once | TRBD2 | CASSPWTSTFAEQFF | TGTGCCAGCAGCCCATGGACTAGCACGTTCGCTGAGCAGTTCTTC
TRBJ2-2 | TRBV11-2 | - | - | CASSVLQGSGELFF | TGTGCCAGCAGCGTATTACAGGGCTCCGGGGAGCTGTTTTTT
TRBJ1-2 | TRBV4-2 | - | TRBD1 | CASSQASGGEVYGYTF | TGTGCCAGCAGCCAAGCATCAGGGGGCGAGGTCTATGGCTACACCTTC
TRBJ2-7 | TRBV11-2 | - | - | CASNIPGHSYEQYF | TGTGCCAGCAACATACCGGGACACTCCTACGAGCAGTACTTC
TRBJ2-2 | TRBV19 | - | - | CASSIRLGPTGELFF | TGTGCCAGTAGTATACGCCTGGGGCCCACCGGGGAGCTGTTTTTT
TRBJ1-2 | TRBV6-6 | - | - | CASSYSIESGYTF | TGTGCCAGCAGTTACTCGATAGAGTCTGGCTACACCTTC
TRBJ1-1 | TRBV2 | few | - | CASSPLSVSEAFF | TGTGCCAGCAGCCCCCTGTCAGTCTCTGAAGCTTTCTTT
TRBJ1-1 | TRBV21-1 | - | - | CASSRGGRGETEAFF | TGTGCCAGCAGCAGGGGGGGCAGGGGAGAGACTGAAGCTTTCTTT
TRBJ1-5 | TRBV30 | - | - | CAWNGGYSNQPQHF | TGTGCCTGGAACGGGGGTTATAGCAATCAGCCCCAGCATTTT
TRBJ2-1 | TRBV6-6 | - | - | CASGLSEQFF | TGTGCCAGCGGCCTTTCTGAGCAGTTCTTC
TRBJ1-1 | TRBV7-9 | - | - | CASSFGSSNTEAFF | TGTGCCAGCAGCTTTGGGTCGAGTAACACTGAAGCTTTCTTT
TRBJ2-7 | TRBV7-2 | - | - | CASSLAWTLEQYF | TGTGCCAGCAGCTTAGCGTGGACTCTAGAGCAGTACTTC
TRBJ1-6 | TRBV10-2 | - | TRBD1 | CATRGQGTNSPLHF | TGCGCCACCAGAGGACAGGGAACGAATTCACCCCTCCACTTT
TRBJ1-1 | TRBV19 | medium-sized | TRBD1 | CAGGTGVEAFF | TGTGCCGGCGGGACAGGGGTTGAAGCTTTCTTT
TRBJ2-4 | TRBV30 | - | TRBD1 | CAWSEQGAPKNIQYF | TGTGCCTGGAGTGAACAGGGGGCACCCAAAAACATTCAGTACTTC
TRBJ2-1 | TRBV5-8 | - | - | CASSPGGSSYNEQFF | TGTGCCAGCAGCCCCGGGGGCTCTTCCTACAATGAGCAGTTCTTC
TRBJ1-1 | TRBV7-2 | - | - | CASSLEARKEAFF | TGTGCCAGCAGCTTAGAGGCACGGAAAGAAGCTTTCTTT
TRBJ1-4 | TRBV4-1 | - | - | CASSRALYEKLFF | TGCGCCAGCAGCAGGGCGTTGTATGAAAAACTGTTTTTT
TRBJ2-5 | TRBV10-1 | - | TRBD1 | CASSESGGSETQYF | TGCGCCAGCAGTGAATCAGGGGGCAGCGAGACCCAGTACTTC
TRBJ1-2 | TRBV4-3 | - | TRBD1 | CASSQNGQGSSYGYTF | TGCGCCAGCAGCCAGAACGGACAGGGTAGTTCCTATGGCTACACCTTC
TRBJ2-7 | TRBV6-5 | - | TRBD1 | CASSQTGNEQYF | TGTGCCAGCAGCCAGACAGGGAACGAGCAGTACTTC
TRBJ2-5 | TRBV7-6 | - | TRBD2 | CASSLRASGIQETQYF | TGTGCCAGCAGCTTAAGGGCTAGCGGGATCCAAGAGACCCAGTACTTC
TRBJ1-4 | TRBV5-4 | - | - | CASSVDGLEKLFF | TGTGCCAGCAGCGTGGACGGGCTTGAAAAACTGTTTTTT
TRBJ1-2 | TRBV19 | - | - | CASSMRPDKSGYTF | TGTGCCAGTAGTATGCGACCCGACAAATCTGGCTACACCTTC
TRBJ1-4 | TRBV7-9 | few | - | CASSSPRRGEKLFF | TGTGCCAGCAGCTCGCCCCGGAGGGGTGAAAAACTGTTTTTT
TRBJ1-1 | TRBV9 | - | - | CASSVAYNTEAFF | TGTGCCAGCAGCGTAGCGTACAACACTGAAGCTTTCTTT
TRBJ2-1 | TRBV6-5 | - | - | CASSLLGGSVSNEQFF | TGTGCCAGCAGTTTACTTGGGGGGAGCGTTAGCAATGAGCAGTTCTTC
TRBJ1-1 | TRBV2 | - | - | CASSVLGVAEAFF | TGTGCCAGCAGTGTTCTGGGGGTGGCTGAAGCTTTCTTT
TRBJ1-5 | TRBV27 | - | - | CASIFLWTGLPNQPQHF | TGTGCCAGCATTTTTCTATGGACGGGCCTGCCCAATCAGCCCCAGCATTTT
TRBJ2-7 | TRBV6-1 | - | - | CASRTLFYEQYF | TGTGCCAGCCGCACGCTGTTCTACGAGCAGTACTTC
TRBJ2-7 | TRBV4-1 | - | - | CASSQDIPRRIYGEQYF | TGCGCCAGCAGCCAAGACATCCCCAGGAGGATTTATGGCGAGCAGTACTTC